This paragraph reports one TCR beta chain. Its cognate antigen is unknown. In germline, CDR1 is DFQATT, CDR2 SNEGSKA (reference sequence). Trimming took off 7 bases at V and 1 base at J, with 8 bases between the two ends. The CDR3 covers 12 residues. A modified ARM-PCR protocol with three rounds of nested PCR amplified TCRbeta. TCRdb re-called the multiplex PCR reads with MiXCR, one entry per CDR3 protein. The data hold about 82,000 distinct CDR3 sequences, with 77% observed a single time. The data stem from a study of tumor and adjacent non-tumor tissue in lung cancer. The template was RNA from unsorted bulk tissue. General study findings and limits: Compared with tumor, normal lung showed significantly lower TCR diversity.

The origin of this receptor is a woman aged 45-59 years with non-small cell lung cancer. The sequencing input was lung tumor tissue. V gene TRBV20-1 combines with J gene TRBJ2-1; D ambiguous. The CDR3 DNA sequence: TGCAGTGTTGCGAGTTCCTACAATGAGCAGTTCTTC. This gives the protein CSVASSYNEQFF.